The rows below give T cell receptor beta chains drawn from one sample of a study of blood T cell repertoires in COVID-19. Some clones are missing from TCRdb's copy, which holds only in-frame ones; the method was immunoSEQ multiplex PCR. The sample has around 300,000 clones, over 75% seen once. Sequencing was carried out using PBMCs or T cells enriched from blood (not recorded which). These receptors were obtained from a woman aged 25-40 years who had recovered from COVID-19. The CDR3 runs from the conserved cysteine through the conserved F or W. Fields, in order: V gene, clone size, CDR3 length, J gene, D gene, CDR3 DNA, CDR3 protein. D genes are given only for firm matches. Some rows mark clone size as missing; the rest say once, few, many or name a class of expanded clone.

v_gene: TRBV7-9; abundance: .; len: 19; j_gene: TRBJ2-1; d_gene: TRBD2; CDR3nt: TGTGCCAGCAGAAGTTTGACTAGCGGGGGCCAGAGCTCCTACAATGAGCAGTTCTTC; CDR3aa: CASRSLTSGGQSSYNEQFF
v_gene: TRBV12-3/TRBV12-4; abundance: .; len: 11; j_gene: TRBJ1-3; d_gene: .; CDR3nt: TGTGCCGGGGGCTTTGGAAACACCATATATTTT; CDR3aa: CAGGFGNTIYF
v_gene: TRBV6-5; abundance: .; len: 16; j_gene: TRBJ2-7; d_gene: TRBD2; CDR3nt: TGTGCCAGCAGTTCCAGAAGGACTAGCGGCTCCTACGAGCAGTACTTC; CDR3aa: CASSSRRTSGSYEQYF
v_gene: TRBV27; abundance: once; len: 15; j_gene: TRBJ1-1; d_gene: TRBD1; CDR3nt: TGTGCCAGCAGTTTCAGGACAGGGGCGAACACTGAAGCTTTCTTT; CDR3aa: CASSFRTGANTEAFF
v_gene: TRBV12-2; abundance: few; len: 19; j_gene: TRBJ1-2; d_gene: .; CDR3nt: TGTGCAAGTCGCTTACTAACCGGGACAGGGGGCGCCGGAAGCTATGGCTACACCTTC; CDR3aa: CASRLLTGTGGAGSYGYTF
v_gene: TRBV7-9; abundance: .; len: 16; j_gene: TRBJ2-3; d_gene: TRBD2; CDR3nt: TGTGCCAGCAGCCCTGGACTAGCGGGGGGGGCAGATACGCAGTATTTT; CDR3aa: CASSPGLAGGADTQYF
v_gene: TRBV6-5; abundance: .; len: 15; j_gene: TRBJ1-3; d_gene: .; CDR3nt: TGTGCCAGCAGTCTCAGGGATAGCTCTGGAAACACCATATATTTT; CDR3aa: CASSLRDSSGNTIYF
v_gene: TRBV27; abundance: .; len: 15; j_gene: TRBJ2-7; d_gene: TRBD1; CDR3nt: TGTGCCAGCAGTCTATCGACAGGGGGCTCGCGCGAGCAGTACTTC; CDR3aa: CASSLSTGGSREQYF
v_gene: TRBV29-1; abundance: once; len: 11; j_gene: TRBJ1-2; d_gene: TRBD1; CDR3nt: TGCAGCGTCTCGGACAGGGTTGGCTACACCTTC; CDR3aa: CSVSDRVGYTF
v_gene: TRBV29-1; abundance: .; len: 12; j_gene: TRBJ1-2; d_gene: .; CDR3nt: TGCAGCGTTCGCACACCTCCCTATGGCTACACCTTC; CDR3aa: CSVRTPPYGYTF
v_gene: TRBV18; abundance: .; len: 14; j_gene: TRBJ1-4; d_gene: .; CDR3nt: TGTGCCAGCTCACCGGAAAGAGGAAATGAAAAACTGTTTTTT; CDR3aa: CASSPERGNEKLFF
v_gene: TRBV12-2; abundance: .; len: 16; j_gene: TRBJ1-5; d_gene: .; CDR3nt: TGTGCAAGTCGCCGAGGCGGTGTTGGGGGCTATCAGCCCCAGCATTTT; CDR3aa: CASRRGGVGGYQPQHF
v_gene: TRBV6-1; abundance: .; len: 15; j_gene: TRBJ1-5; d_gene: .; CDR3nt: TGTGCCAGCAGTGAAGAGAGCGTTAAAAGGCAGCCCCAGCATTTT; CDR3aa: CASSEESVKRQPQHF
v_gene: TRBV9; abundance: .; len: 16; j_gene: TRBJ2-7; d_gene: TRBD2; CDR3nt: TGTGCCAGCAGCGCGGGACTAGCGGGGGACGGCTACGAGCAGTACTTC; CDR3aa: CASSAGLAGDGYEQYF
v_gene: TRBV9; abundance: .; len: 14; j_gene: TRBJ2-5; d_gene: TRBD1; CDR3nt: TGTGCCAGCAGCAGACGACAGGGCCAAGAGACCCAGTACTTC; CDR3aa: CASSRRQGQETQYF
v_gene: TRBV6-4; abundance: .; len: 14; j_gene: TRBJ1-6; d_gene: .; CDR3nt: TGTGCCAGCAGTGCCGGGGGGCTTGATTCACCCCTCCACTTT; CDR3aa: CASSAGGLDSPLHF
v_gene: TRBV19; abundance: .; len: 19; j_gene: TRBJ1-6; d_gene: TRBD1; CDR3nt: TGTGCCAGTAGTCCTCCTCAGGGGGCTCGTAATCTTAATAATTCACCCCTCCACTTT; CDR3aa: CASSPPQGARNLNNSPLHF
v_gene: TRBV6-5; abundance: .; len: 15; j_gene: TRBJ2-2; d_gene: TRBD2; CDR3nt: TGTGCCAGCAGACGGGGGGGAGGAGACACCGGGGAGCTGTTTTTT; CDR3aa: CASRRGGGDTGELFF
v_gene: TRBV9; abundance: .; len: 12; j_gene: TRBJ2-1; d_gene: .; CDR3nt: TGTGCCAGCAGCCGAGCCTACAATGAGCAGTTCTTC; CDR3aa: CASSRAYNEQFF
v_gene: TRBV2; abundance: .; len: 16; j_gene: TRBJ1-2; d_gene: .; CDR3nt: TGTGCCAGCAGTAGAACTGGCCAGGGGACCTACTATGGCTACACCTTC; CDR3aa: CASSRTGQGTYYGYTF
v_gene: TRBV7-2; abundance: few; len: 15; j_gene: TRBJ1-1; d_gene: .; CDR3nt: TGTGCCAGCAGCTACTTTGAGGTCATGAACACTGAAGCTTTCTTT; CDR3aa: CASSYFEVMNTEAFF
v_gene: TRBV7-2; abundance: few; len: 14; j_gene: TRBJ1-1; d_gene: .; CDR3nt: TGTGCCAGCAGCTTAGACAGAATGAACACTGAAGCTTTCTTT; CDR3aa: CASSLDRMNTEAFF
v_gene: TRBV7-9; abundance: .; len: 17; j_gene: TRBJ2-3; d_gene: TRBD2; CDR3nt: TGTGCCAGCAGCTTACCTTTAGCGGGGAGAAACACAGATACGCAGTATTTT; CDR3aa: CASSLPLAGRNTDTQYF
v_gene: TRBV7-6; abundance: .; len: 17; j_gene: TRBJ2-2; d_gene: TRBD1; CDR3nt: TGTGCCAGCAGCTTAGCGCTACAGGGGGCGAACACCGGGGAGCTGTTTTTT; CDR3aa: CASSLALQGANTGELFF
v_gene: TRBV27; abundance: .; len: 15; j_gene: TRBJ1-5; d_gene: TRBD1; CDR3nt: TGTGCCAGCAGTCTTGGACAGGATCGGGTGTATCCCCAGCATTTT; CDR3aa: CASSLGQDRVYPQHF
v_gene: TRBV27; abundance: .; len: 16; j_gene: TRBJ2-1; d_gene: .; CDR3nt: TGTGCCAGCAGTTTACGCTCAGGGTTTTCCTACAATGAGCAGTTCTTC; CDR3aa: CASSLRSGFSYNEQFF
v_gene: TRBV3-1/TRBV3-2; abundance: .; len: 13; j_gene: TRBJ1-1; d_gene: .; CDR3nt: TGTGCCAGCAGCCCCAGGGGGAACACTGAAGCTTTCTTT; CDR3aa: CASSPRGNTEAFF
v_gene: TRBV11-3; abundance: .; len: 14; j_gene: TRBJ1-4; d_gene: .; CDR3nt: TGTGCCAGCAGCTCGGACAGATTTAATGAAAAACTGTTTTTT; CDR3aa: CASSSDRFNEKLFF
v_gene: TRBV27; abundance: .; len: 12; j_gene: TRBJ1-6; d_gene: .; CDR3nt: TGTGCCAGTCAGACAGAAAATTCACCCCTCCACTTT; CDR3aa: CASQTENSPLHF
v_gene: TRBV5-1; abundance: .; len: 15; j_gene: TRBJ2-2; d_gene: .; CDR3nt: TGCGCCAGCAGCTTGCCCGGGGATGGCACCGGGGAGCTGTTTTTT; CDR3aa: CASSLPGDGTGELFF
v_gene: TRBV14; abundance: .; len: 12; j_gene: TRBJ2-4; d_gene: TRBD2; CDR3nt: TGTGCCAGCAGCCCAGCGGGGAACATTCAGTACTTC; CDR3aa: CASSPAGNIQYF
v_gene: TRBV11-2; abundance: .; len: 19; j_gene: TRBJ2-5; d_gene: .; CDR3nt: TGTGCCAGCAGCCCCCCAGGGGGGACCGGGACTAGGAGCGTCGAGACCCAGTACTTC; CDR3aa: CASSPPGGTGTRSVETQYF
v_gene: TRBV28; abundance: .; len: 18; j_gene: TRBJ2-1; d_gene: TRBD2; CDR3nt: TGTGCCAGCAGTGCTACCGGCAGACTAGCGGGATTCTACAATGAGCAGTTCTTC; CDR3aa: CASSATGRLAGFYNEQFF
v_gene: TRBV9; abundance: once; len: 23; j_gene: TRBJ2-6; d_gene: TRBD1; CDR3nt: TGTGCCAGCAGCGGGTGGCTTTTTATGGGACAGGGTGTCCCTACATCTGGGGCCAACGTCCTGACTTTC; CDR3aa: CASSGWLFMGQGVPTSGANVLTF
v_gene: TRBV10-3; abundance: .; len: 18; j_gene: TRBJ2-7; d_gene: TRBD2; CDR3nt: TGTGCCATCAGGGAGACTAGCGGGAGGGCCGTAGTGTCCTACGAGCAGTACTTC; CDR3aa: CAIRETSGRAVVSYEQYF
v_gene: TRBV4-3; abundance: .; len: 15; j_gene: TRBJ1-2; d_gene: .; CDR3nt: TGCGCCAGCAGCCAAGATTTCCCAGGGGATCGTGGCTACACCTTC; CDR3aa: CASSQDFPGDRGYTF
v_gene: TRBV27; abundance: .; len: 14; j_gene: TRBJ2-7; d_gene: TRBD1; CDR3nt: TGTGCCAGCAGTTCATCCAGGGGGAGCTACGAGCAGTACTTC; CDR3aa: CASSSSRGSYEQYF